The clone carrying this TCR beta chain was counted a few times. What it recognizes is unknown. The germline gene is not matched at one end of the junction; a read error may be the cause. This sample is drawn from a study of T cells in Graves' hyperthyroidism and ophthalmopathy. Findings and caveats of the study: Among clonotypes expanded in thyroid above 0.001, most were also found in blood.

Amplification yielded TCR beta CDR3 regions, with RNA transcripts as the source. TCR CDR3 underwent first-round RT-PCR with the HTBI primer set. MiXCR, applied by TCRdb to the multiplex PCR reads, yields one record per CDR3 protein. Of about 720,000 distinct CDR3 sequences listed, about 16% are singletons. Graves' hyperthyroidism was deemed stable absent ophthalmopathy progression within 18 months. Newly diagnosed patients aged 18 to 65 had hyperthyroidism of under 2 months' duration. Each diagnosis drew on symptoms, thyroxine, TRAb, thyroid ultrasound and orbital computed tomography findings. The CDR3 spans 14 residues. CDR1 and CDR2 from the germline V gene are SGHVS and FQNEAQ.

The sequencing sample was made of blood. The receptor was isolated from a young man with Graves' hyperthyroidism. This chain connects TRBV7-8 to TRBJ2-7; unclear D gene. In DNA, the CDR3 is TGTGCCAGCAGCCCCCGGGCTGGAACCTACGAGCAGCACTTC. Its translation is CASSPRAGTYEQHF.